The rows below give T cell receptor beta chains drawn from one sample of a study of tumor-infiltrating lymphocytes in oesophageal squamous cell carcinoma. TCRdb passed the PCR reads through MiXCR, listing each CDR3 protein once. This table has about 9,600 distinct CDR3 sequences, roughly three fifths appearing once. The sample taken for sequencing was esophageal tumor tissue. Receptor source: a male donor with esophageal squamous cell carcinoma. Each CDR3 is given with its conserved first and last residue. Each record gives: D gene, clone size, J gene, V gene, CDR3 DNA, CDR3 protein. The D gene is left open where the match is weak. Clone size is given for some rows only: seen once, a few or many times, or a class if the clone is expanded.

-,-,TRBJ2-3,TRBV7-6,TGTGCTAGCAGCTTAGACAAAGGGCATACGCAGTATTTT,CASSLDKGHTQYF
-,many,TRBJ1-3,TRBV6-1,TGTGCCAGCAGAACTTCTGGAAACACCATATATTTT,CASRTSGNTIYF
TRBD2,-,TRBJ2-5,TRBV7-3,TGTGCCAGCAGCTTAGGGGACTATCAGACCCAGTACTTC,CASSLGDYQTQYF
-,-,TRBJ1-1,TRBV7-3,TGTGCCAGCAGCTTAAAAGGGGGCACTGAAGCTTTCTTT,CASSLKGGTEAFF
TRBD1,-,TRBJ2-4,TRBV7-2,TGTGCCAGCAGCTTGGGACAGATGAACACTGAAGCTTTCTTC,CASSLGQMNTEAFF
-,few,TRBJ2-3,TRBV7-2,TGTGCCAGCAGGTCAGGGGGCACAGATACGCAGTATTTT,CASRSGGTDTQYF
TRBD2,-,TRBJ2-5,TRBV6-2/TRBV6-3,TGTGCCAGCAGTGAATTAGCGGCGAGGCGGGAGCAGTACTTC,CASSELAARREQYF
-,once,TRBJ2-5,TRBV12-3/TRBV12-4,TGTGCCAGCAGCGTATTGGAGACCCAGTACTTC,CASSVLETQYF
-,-,TRBJ2-7,TRBV7-2,TGTGCCAGCAGCCCCCGACGTGACTCCTACGAGCAGTACTTC,CASSPRRDSYEQYF
-,-,TRBJ1-1,TRBV7-2,TGTGCCAGCAGCTTAGTTCAGGGTTTTCGCACTGAAGCTTTCTTT,CASSLVQGFRTEAFF
TRBD1,medium-sized,TRBJ1-5,TRBV12-5,TGTGCTAGTGGTGACAGGGGGCATCAGCCCCAGCATTTT,CASGDRGHQPQHF
-,-,TRBJ2-7,TRBV10-3,TGTGCCATCAGTGAAGGTGCCACCACCTACGAGCAGTACTTC,CAISEGATTYEQYF
TRBD1,-,TRBJ1-1,TRBV5-1,TGCGCCAGCCAGGGGGCGGGGAACACTGAAGCTTTCTTT,CASQGAGNTEAFF
-,many,TRBJ1-4,TRBV5-5,TGTGCCAGCAGCTTCCTCTTCGGGGGAGGGGTGACTAATGAAAAACTGTTTTTT,CASSFLFGGGVTNEKLFF
TRBD2,many,TRBJ2-1,TRBV7-2,TGTGCCAGCAGCTCCGTAGCGGGGGATTACAATGAGCAGTTCTTC,CASSSVAGDYNEQFF
TRBD1,-,TRBJ2-3,TRBV25-1,TGTGCCAGCAGTGACACATTCGGGACAGGGACAGATACGCAGTATTTT,CASSDTFGTGTDTQYF
TRBD1,-,TRBJ2-3,TRBV6-6,TGTGCCAGCAGGATACAGGGGGCGCAAGATACGCAGTATTTT,CASRIQGAQDTQYF
-,-,TRBJ2-5,TRBV28,TGTGCCAGCAGTTTAAACGGGGAGACCCAGTACTTC,CASSLNGETQYF
-,-,TRBJ2-1,TRBV7-6,TGTGCTAGCAGCTTAGGGGTCAGGACGGATCAAGAGTTCTTC,CASSLGVRTDQEFF
-,medium-sized,TRBJ2-5,TRBV6-1,TGTGCCAGCAGCCGGGACTTTGAGACCCAGTACTTC,CASSRDFETQYF
TRBD2,few,TRBJ2-3,TRBV7-2,TGTGCCAGCAGCTTAACCGCTAGCGGGGGGTACACAGATACGCAGTATTTT,CASSLTASGGYTDTQYF
TRBD2,-,TRBJ2-3,TRBV7-2,TGTGCCAGCAGCTTAGTTCGGGAGGGGGACGGCACAGATACGCAGTATTTT,CASSLVREGDGTDTQYF
-,-,TRBJ2-5,TRBV12-3/TRBV12-4,TGTGCCAGCCGCTTGGGGGAGACCCAGTACTTC,CASRLGETQYF
-,once,TRBJ2-2,TRBV7-3,TGTGCCAGCAGCTTAATAGGGGTCAACACCGGGGAGCTGTTTTTT,CASSLIGVNTGELFF
-,-,TRBJ1-1,TRBV12-3/TRBV12-4,TGTGCCAGCAGTTTCGGGGGTCTTCATGCTGAAGCTTTCTTT,CASSFGGLHAEAFF
-,-,TRBJ2-6,TRBV7-2,TGTGCCAGCAGCTTAGCGGTCGGCTTCGGGGCCAACGTCCTGACTTTC,CASSLAVGFGANVLTF
-,-,TRBJ1-6,TRBV7-3,TGTGCCAGCAGCTTAAGACCAACCTACGAGCAGTACTTT,CASSLRPTYEQYF
-,many,TRBJ2-7,TRBV7-9,TGTGCCAGCAGCAGCGGAACCTACGAGCAGTACTTC,CASSSGTYEQYF
-,-,TRBJ2-3,TRBV7-3,TGTGCCAGCAGCTCGACCGGGGGTATTGCAGATACGCAGTATTTT,CASSSTGGIADTQYF
-,-,TRBJ2-5,TRBV19,TGTGCCAGTACCGGAGGGGGCCCGAACAGACAGTACGGAGAGACCCAGTACTTC,CASTGGGPNRQYGETQYF
-,-,TRBJ2-1,TRBV7-9,TGTGCCAGCAGCTTAAACCGCGGCGGGGATGAGCAGTTCTTC,CASSLNRGGDEQFF
-,-,TRBJ2-3,TRBV7-3,TGTGCCAGCAGCCCGCAGGGTGATACGCAGTATTTT,CASSPQGDTQYF
-,-,TRBJ2-3,TRBV7-6,TGTGCCAGCAGCCAAGGGGGGGTAAGCACAGATACGCAGTATTTT,CASSQGGVSTDTQYF
-,-,TRBJ2-7,TRBV7-6,TGTGCTAGCAGCTTAGATACGGGGTACGAGCAGTACTTC,CASSLDTGYEQYF
-,-,TRBJ2-6,TRBV7-6,TGTGCCAGCCGACCGGGACGGAGCTCTGGGGCCAACGTCCTGACTTTC,CASRPGRSSGANVLTF
-,few,TRBJ1-2,TRBV30,TGTGCCTGGAGTGTCTCGTTGATTGGCGGCTATGGCTACACCTTC,CAWSVSLIGGYGYTF
-,few,TRBJ2-7,TRBV7-4,TGTGCCAGCAGCTTAGTAGGGAATTCACCCCTCCACTTC,CASSLVGNSPLHF
-,-,TRBJ2-1,TRBV7-2,TGTGCCAGCAGCTTGTGGGGGGTGGGGGATGGCGGATACAATGAGCAGTTCTTC,CASSLWGVGDGGYNEQFF
TRBD2,-,TRBJ2-7,TRBV7-6,TGTGCCAGCAGCTTGAGTAGCGGGAGTCCCCACGAGCAGTACTTC,CASSLSSGSPHEQYF
-,medium-sized,TRBJ2-1,TRBV10-1,TGCGCCAGCATCCAATCGACCAGCTCCTACAATGAGCAGTTCTTC,CASIQSTSSYNEQFF
-,-,TRBJ2-7,TRBV11-1,TGTGCCAGCAGCTTAGACGGAGCCTCCTACAATGAGCAGTACTTC,CASSLDGASYNEQYF